This T cell receptor beta chain was observed in a study of Graves' ophthalmopathy and Graves' hyperthyroidism. Whole-study results and caveats: Blood samples also showed most expanded thyroid clonotypes exceeding 0.001 frequency.

From RNA, the CDR3 regions of TCR beta chains were amplified and sequenced. First-round RT-PCR employed HTBI primers, with a second-round multiplex PCR after it. MiXCR was run by TCRdb on the multiplex PCR reads, yielding one entry per CDR3 protein. The data show about 220,000 distinct CDR3 sequences, roughly 21% seen once. CDR1 is SGHTA and CDR2 is FQGNSA in the germline V gene. The CDR3 length is 15 residues. V trimming: 1 base; J trimming: 2 bases; junction bases outside the gene matches: 5. Ophthalmopathy donors were characterized by moderate-to-severe activity, CAS of at least 3, NOSPECS of at least 4, and duration under 3 months. Exclusion applied to patients with other autoimmune diseases, uncontrolled infections, pregnancy or lactation. This clonotype was recorded many times. Its specificity is not known.

V and J are TRBV7-2 and TRBJ2-7, with 7 bases identical to TRBD2. The clonotype was recovered from a woman between 50 and 59 years old with Graves' ophthalmopathy. The specimen was peripheral blood. The chain's CDR3 is CASSLVGGGPYEQYF. CDR3 DNA: TGTGCCAGCAGCTTAGTTGGGGGAGGGCCCTACGAGCAGTACTTC.